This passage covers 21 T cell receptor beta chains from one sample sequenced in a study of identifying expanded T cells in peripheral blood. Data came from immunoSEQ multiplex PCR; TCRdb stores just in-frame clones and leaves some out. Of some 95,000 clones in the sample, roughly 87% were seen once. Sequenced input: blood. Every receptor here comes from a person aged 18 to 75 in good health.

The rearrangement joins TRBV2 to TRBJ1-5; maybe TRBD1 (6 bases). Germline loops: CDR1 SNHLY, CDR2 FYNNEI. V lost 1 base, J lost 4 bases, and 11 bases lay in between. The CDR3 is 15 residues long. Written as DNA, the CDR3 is TGTGCCAGCAGTGAAGGGGCCACAGGGAATCAGCCCCAGCATTTT. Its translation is CASSEGATGNQPQHF. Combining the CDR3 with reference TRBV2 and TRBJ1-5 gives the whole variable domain EPEVTQTPSHQVTQMGQEVILRCVPISNHLYFYWYRQILGQKVEFLVSFYNNEISEKSEIFDDQFSVERPDGSNFTLKIRSTKLEDSAMYFCASSEGATGNQPQHFGDGTRLSIL.

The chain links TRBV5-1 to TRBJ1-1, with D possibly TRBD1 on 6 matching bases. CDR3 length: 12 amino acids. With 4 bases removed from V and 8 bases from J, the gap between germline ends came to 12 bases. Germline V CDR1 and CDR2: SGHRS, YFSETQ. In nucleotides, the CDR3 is TGCGCCAGCAGCCCGGGGGGGCAGGAAGCTTTCTTT. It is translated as CASSPGGQEAFF. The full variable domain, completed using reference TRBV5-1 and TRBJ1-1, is KAGVTQTPRYLIKTRGQQVTLSCSPISGHRSVSWYQQTPGQGLQFLFEYFSETQRNKGNFPGRFSGRQFSNSRSEMNVSTLELGDSALYLCASSPGGQEAFFGQGTRLTVV.

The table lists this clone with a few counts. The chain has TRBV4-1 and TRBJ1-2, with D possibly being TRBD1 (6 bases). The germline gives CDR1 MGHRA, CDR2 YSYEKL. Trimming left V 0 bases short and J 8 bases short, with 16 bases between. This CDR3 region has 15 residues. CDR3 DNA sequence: TGCGCCAGCAGCCAAGACTTCCAACAGGGACTCGGCTACACCTTC. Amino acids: CASSQDFQQGLGYTF.

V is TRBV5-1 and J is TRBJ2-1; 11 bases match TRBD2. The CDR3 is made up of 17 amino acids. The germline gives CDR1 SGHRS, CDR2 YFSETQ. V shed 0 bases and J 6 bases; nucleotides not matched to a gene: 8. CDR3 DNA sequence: TGCGCCAGCAGCTTGGCATACAGACTAGCGGGAATCAATGAGCAGTTCTTC. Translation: CASSLAYRLAGINEQFF.

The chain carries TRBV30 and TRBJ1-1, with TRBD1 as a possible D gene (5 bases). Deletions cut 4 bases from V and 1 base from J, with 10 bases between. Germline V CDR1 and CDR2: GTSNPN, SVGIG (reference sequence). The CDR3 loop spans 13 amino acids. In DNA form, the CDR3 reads TGTGCCTGGACACGACAGACGAACACTGAAGCTTTCTTT. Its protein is CAWTRQTNTEAFF.

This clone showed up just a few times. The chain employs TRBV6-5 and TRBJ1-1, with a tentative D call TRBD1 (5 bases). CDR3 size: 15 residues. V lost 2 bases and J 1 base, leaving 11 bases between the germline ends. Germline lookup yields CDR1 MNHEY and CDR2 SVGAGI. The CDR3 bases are TGTGCCAGCAGTTACGGGGCGGGCCGGAACACTGAAGCTTTCTTT. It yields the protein CASSYGAGRNTEAFF.

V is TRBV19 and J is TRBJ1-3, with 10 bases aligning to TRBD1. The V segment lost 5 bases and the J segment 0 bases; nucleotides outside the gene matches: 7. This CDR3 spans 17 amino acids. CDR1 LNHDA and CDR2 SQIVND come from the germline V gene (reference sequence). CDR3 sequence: CASSRGQGRNSGNTIYF. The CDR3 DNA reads TGTGCCAGTAGTCGGGGACAGGGGCGCAACTCTGGAAACACCATATATTTT.

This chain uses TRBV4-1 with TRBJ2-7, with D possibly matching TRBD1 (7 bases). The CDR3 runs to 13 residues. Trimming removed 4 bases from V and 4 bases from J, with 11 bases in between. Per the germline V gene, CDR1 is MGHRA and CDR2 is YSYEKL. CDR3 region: CASSPGGTYEQYF. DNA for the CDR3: TGCGCCAGCAGCCCAGGGGGGACGTACGAGCAGTACTTC.

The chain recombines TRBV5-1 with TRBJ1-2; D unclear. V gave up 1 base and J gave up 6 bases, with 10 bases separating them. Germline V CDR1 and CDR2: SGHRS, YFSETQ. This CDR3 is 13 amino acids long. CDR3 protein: CASSLNTEHGYTF. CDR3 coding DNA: TGCGCCAGCAGCTTGAACACTGAACATGGCTACACCTTC.

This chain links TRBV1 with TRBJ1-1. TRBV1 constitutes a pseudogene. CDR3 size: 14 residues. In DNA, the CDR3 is TGCACCAGCAGCCCGAGGGGTATAAACACTGAAGCTTTCTTT. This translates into CTSSPRGINTEAFF.

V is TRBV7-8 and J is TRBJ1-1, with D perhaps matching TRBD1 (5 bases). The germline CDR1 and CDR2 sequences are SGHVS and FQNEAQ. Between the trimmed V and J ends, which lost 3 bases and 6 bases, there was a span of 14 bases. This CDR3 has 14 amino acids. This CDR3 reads CASSFYLGTSEAFF. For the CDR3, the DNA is TGTGCCAGCAGCTTTTACCTAGGGACTTCTGAAGCTTTCTTT.

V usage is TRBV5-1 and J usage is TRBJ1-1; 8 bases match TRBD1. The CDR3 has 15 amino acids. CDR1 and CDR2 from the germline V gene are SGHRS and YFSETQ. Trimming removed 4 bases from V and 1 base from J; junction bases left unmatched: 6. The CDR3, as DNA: TGCGCCAGCAGCCCGAGACAGGGGACGAACACTGAAGCTTTCTTT. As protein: CASSPRQGTNTEAFF.

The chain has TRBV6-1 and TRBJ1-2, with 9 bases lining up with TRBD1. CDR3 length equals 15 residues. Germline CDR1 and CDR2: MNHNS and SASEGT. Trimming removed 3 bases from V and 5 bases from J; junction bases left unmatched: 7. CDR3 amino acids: CASSDGQGMRYGYTF. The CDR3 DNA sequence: TGTGCCAGCAGTGACGGACAGGGGATGCGATATGGCTACACCTTC.

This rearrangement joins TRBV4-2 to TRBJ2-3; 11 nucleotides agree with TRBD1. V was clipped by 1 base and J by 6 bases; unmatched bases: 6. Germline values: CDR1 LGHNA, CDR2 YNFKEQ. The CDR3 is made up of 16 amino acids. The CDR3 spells CASSQGTGGARDTQYF. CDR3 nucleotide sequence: TGTGCCAGCAGCCAAGGGACAGGGGGCGCGAGGGATACGCAGTATTTT.

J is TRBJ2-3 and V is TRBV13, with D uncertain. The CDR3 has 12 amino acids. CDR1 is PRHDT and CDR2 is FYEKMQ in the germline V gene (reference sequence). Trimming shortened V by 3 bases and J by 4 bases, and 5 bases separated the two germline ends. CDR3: CASSFGADTQYF. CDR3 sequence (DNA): TGTGCCAGCAGCTTTGGCGCAGATACGCAGTATTTT.

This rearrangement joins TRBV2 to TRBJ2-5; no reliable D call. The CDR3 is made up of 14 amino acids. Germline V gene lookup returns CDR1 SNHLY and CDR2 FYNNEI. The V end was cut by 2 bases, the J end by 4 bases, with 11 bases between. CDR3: CASSERSLRETQYF. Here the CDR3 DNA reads TGTGCCAGCAGTGAACGTAGTCTGAGAGAGACCCAGTACTTC.

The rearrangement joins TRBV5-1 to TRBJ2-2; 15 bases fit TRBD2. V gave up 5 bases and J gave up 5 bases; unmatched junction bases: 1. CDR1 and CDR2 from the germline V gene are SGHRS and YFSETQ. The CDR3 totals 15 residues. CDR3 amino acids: CASRGLAGGTGELFF. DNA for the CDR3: TGCGCCAGCAGGGGACTAGCGGGAGGTACCGGGGAGCTGTTTTTT.

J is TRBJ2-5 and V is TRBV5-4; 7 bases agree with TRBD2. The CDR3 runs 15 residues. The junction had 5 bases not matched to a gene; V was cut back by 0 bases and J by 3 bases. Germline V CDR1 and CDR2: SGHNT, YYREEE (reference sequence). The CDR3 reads CASSLGSGIKETQYF. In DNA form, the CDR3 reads TGTGCCAGCAGCTTGGGGAGCGGGATTAAAGAGACCCAGTACTTC.

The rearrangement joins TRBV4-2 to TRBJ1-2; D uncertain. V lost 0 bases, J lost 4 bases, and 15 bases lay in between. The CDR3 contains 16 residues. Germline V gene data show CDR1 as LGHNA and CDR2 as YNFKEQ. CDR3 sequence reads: CASSQEQFLVSYGYTF. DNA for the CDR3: TGTGCCAGCAGCCAAGAACAGTTCTTGGTTTCCTATGGCTACACCTTC.

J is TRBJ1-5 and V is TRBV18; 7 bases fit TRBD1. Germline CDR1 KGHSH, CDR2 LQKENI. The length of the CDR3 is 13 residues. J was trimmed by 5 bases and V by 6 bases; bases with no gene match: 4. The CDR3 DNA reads TGTGCCAGCTCCCCCGGACAGGATCAGCCCCAGCATTTT. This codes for CASSPGQDQPQHF.

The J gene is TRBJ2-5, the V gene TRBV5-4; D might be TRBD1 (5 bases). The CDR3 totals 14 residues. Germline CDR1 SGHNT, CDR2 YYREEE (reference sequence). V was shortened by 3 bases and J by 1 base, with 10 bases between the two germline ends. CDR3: CASSSRDFQETQYF. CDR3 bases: TGTGCCAGCAGCTCCAGGGATTTCCAAGAGACCCAGTACTTC. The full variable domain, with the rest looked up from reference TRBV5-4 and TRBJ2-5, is ETGVTQSPTHLIKTRGQQVTLRCSSQSGHNTVSWYQQALGQGPQFIFQYYREEENGRGNFPPRFSGLQFPNYSSELNVNALELDDSALYLCASSSRDFQETQYFGPGTRLLVL.